This T cell receptor (beta chain) was captured in a study of blood T cell repertoires in COVID-19. Whole-study context: PBMCs, B-cell-depleted T cells, or T cells provided the cDNA or gDNA that made up the material.

Remarks on this clone: The identical CDR3 is also encoded by other nucleotide sequences in the sample.

The V end was cut by 3 bases, the J end by 4 bases, with 10 bases between. CDR1 is LGHDT, CDR2 YNNKEL, per germline (reference sequence). The CDR3 runs to 15 residues. The assay was immunoSEQ multiplex PCR, and TCRdb's table has in-frame clones only and misses some. The table includes 200,000 or so clones, around 90% detected once. The chain joins TRBV3-1 (or the pseudogene TRBV3-2) to TRBJ2-6; a weak D match, TRBD1 (6 bases). Sequencing was done on a sample of PBMCs or T cells enriched from blood (not recorded which). This TCR was recovered from a woman in her 30s who had been exposed to COVID-19. In DNA, the CDR3 is TGTGCCAGCAGCCAGGGGGCCCTGGGGGCCAACGTCCTGACTTTC. Amino acid sequence: CASSQGALGANVLTF.